This T cell receptor beta chain was retrieved from a study of PD-1 blockade in classical Hodgkin lymphoma. The CDR3 is 13 amino acids. In germline, CDR1 is LNHDA, CDR2 SQIVND (reference sequence). V was trimmed by 5 bases and J by 6 bases, leaving 14 bases between them. Relapses following autologous stem cell transplantation were seen in all patients, with brentuximab vedotin exposure varying. Complete response, partial response or progressive disease was recorded as best response. The study, taken as a whole, reports: There was a significant rise in CD4+ TCR diversity by C4D1, with no such rise for CD8+. Diversity similar to that of newly diagnosed patients was seen at baseline in complete responders. Reasons behind the repertoire differences stay unclear, perhaps disease activity or earlier therapy.

Of note for this clone: Its target is unknown.

Assay used: immunoSEQ multiplex PCR; TCRdb lists only in-frame clones, some missing. The sample yields about 15,000 clones, 86% seen once. The TCR comes from a human donor with classical Hodgkin lymphoma. Sequencing used peripheral blood mononuclear cells (PBMCs), obtained at baseline. The chain employs TRBV19 and TRBJ2-7; a weak D match, TRBD1 (6 bases). Here the CDR3 DNA reads TGTGCCAGTAGTGTTCAGGGGATTGGCGAGCAGTACTTC. Protein sequence: CASSVQGIGEQYF.